The clone carrying this T cell receptor (beta chain) was found many times. The data were taken from a study of human T cells and chemical hapten exposure. Study background: Patients received weekly diphenylcyclopropenone doses to the scalp throughout the roughly 23-week study.

Germline trimming cut 0 bases from V and 2 bases from J; bases unmatched to any gene: 1. This CDR3 region has 15 residues. TCRdb re-called the RACE reads through MiXCR, storing one row per CDR3 protein. This repertoire shows about 380,000 distinct CDR3 sequences, approximately 5% found once; its top ten account for approximately 2.1%. Time point noted: patch test 1, 2 weeks after DPC sensitization. The treatment denotes: therapeutic diphenylcyclopropenone sensitization with weekly scalp DPC. The study enrolled 18 to 70-year-old alopecia patients suitable for DPC. The starting material was whole blood, obtained in connection with sensitization to the hapten diphenylcyclopropenone (DPC). The V and J genes are TRBV12-3 or TRBV12-4 and TRBJ1-2; 9 nucleotides agree with TRBD1. The TCR originated in a woman between 50 and 59 years old with alopecia areata. Some clones in this sample may be carry-over from other donors' samples. This CDR3 is CASSLAGTGNYGYTF. Written as DNA, the CDR3 is TGTGCCAGCAGTTTAGCAGGGACAGGGAACTATGGCTACACCTTC.